This T cell receptor beta chain was obtained from a study of graft-versus-host responses after intestinal transplantation. Study-level findings and limits: Declines in HvG clones occurring early post-transplant were associated with peak circulating GvH clone levels. Allografts carried high graft-versus-host to host-versus-graft clonal ratios in patients having graft-donor T cell macrochimerism.

V gave up 2 bases and J gave up 5 bases; unmatched junction bases: 5. Germline CDR1 is LNHNV and CDR2 is YYDKDF (reference sequence). The CDR3 length is 16 residues. Here immunoSEQ multiplex PCR was the method, and the copy in TCRdb shows in-frame clones only, minus some. The sample lists fewer than 4,500 clones; around 75% were seen once. By proportion, this clone is large. Its specificity is not known. Time point reported: postoperative day 105 after intestinal transplantation (dayNNNN = postoperative day). Grafts had their tissue processed, releasing intraepithelial and lamina propria lymphocytes. Sequences were derived from ileum tissue, sampled 105 days after intestinal transplantation. The chain uses TRBV15 and TRBJ2-1; 11 bases are a match to TRBD2. The sequence was collected from a human patient who received an intestinal transplant, so some T cells may come from the graft donor. CDR3 amino acids: CATSRKTSGRNNEQFF. For the CDR3, the DNA is TGTGCCACCAGCAGAAAAACTAGCGGGAGAAACAATGAGCAGTTCTTC.